The clone carrying this TCR beta chain occurred once. What it binds is unknown. This CDR3 region has 15 residues. Germline CDR1 is MGHRA and CDR2 is YSYEKL. With 0 bases clipped from V and 3 bases from J, the junction kept 1 base outside the gene matches. This specimen belongs to a study of OX40 agonist ivuxolimab in advanced cancers. Study context: Ivuxolimab is a fully human IgG2 antibody that activates OX40 (CD134). Patients with hepatocellular carcinoma, melanoma, renal cell or head and neck cancer made up the dose-escalation patients. Regarding the study as a whole: At 0.1 to 3.0 mg/kg and by week 6, clonal expansion occurred in CD4+ and CD8+ blood T cells. With doses of 0.1-3.0 mg/kg, partial responders showed among the lowest clonal expansion.

The protocol was immunoSEQ multiplex PCR, while the TCRdb copy is restricted to in-frame clones and leaves out a portion. The data show some 97,000 clones, approximately 90% seen once. The V and J genes are TRBV4-1 and TRBJ2-1, with 8 bases identical to TRBD2. The starting material was CD4+ or CD8+ T cells sorted from blood, obtained in a trial of the OX40 agonist ivuxolimab. This receptor was identified in an adult with an advanced solid tumor such as melanoma, head and neck, liver or kidney cancer. CDR3 sequence reads: CASSQEGTSYNEQFF. The CDR3 nucleotides read TGCGCCAGCAGCCAAGAAGGGACTAGCTACAATGAGCAGTTCTTC.